This entry features one T cell receptor beta chain sequence. What it binds is not known. The data are from a study of a mutant IDH1 vaccine in newly diagnosed glioma. Study-level information: Patients got their first vaccination 4-6 weeks after radiotherapy alone, or with temozolomide cycles.

Profiling relied on immunoSEQ multiplex PCR, and the TCRdb table lists in-frame clones only, not all of them. The sample shows roughly 60,000 clones, less than 85% of them seen only once. This sample's time point: week 11, during vaccination. Alongside topical imiquimod, each dose of vaccine comprised 300 ug of mutant IDH1 20-mer peptide. Sequences were derived from PBMCs, sampled from a glioma patient whose treatment included an IDH1 peptide vaccine. The source is a man aged 25-45 years with glioma.

The chain's CDR3 is CASSFSSAKNIQYF. CDR3 DNA: TGTGCCAGCAGTTTTAGCTCAGCCAAAAACATTCAGTACTTC. The chain is built from TRBV28 and TRBJ2-4, with no clear D. Germline V gene sequence: CDR1 MDHEN, CDR2 SYDVKM. Trimming pared 3 bases from V and 0 bases from J, leaving 6 bases between. This CDR3 comprises 14 residues.